This T cell receptor (beta chain) appears in the sequencing data of a study of CD8 T cells in Susac syndrome. Germline loops: CDR1 MDHEN, CDR2 SYDVKM. Trimming took 1 base from V and 4 from J, leaving 14 bases between them. The CDR3 is 16 residues long. With random hexamers, reverse transcription was performed on about 0.5 to 1 ug of RNA. A multiplex approach, immunoSEQ multiplex PCR, amplified TCR beta CDR3 across 54 Vbeta and 13 Jbeta. TCRdb called the immunoSEQ multiplex PCR reads again in MiXCR, with one record for every CDR3 protein. This sample has approximately 230,000 distinct CDR3 sequences, with around 95% found just once. For this clonotype: Its antigen is unidentified.

Findings of the study overall: The study recognized that its TCR sequencing and HLA analysis covered a relatively small number of individuals.

Stable or active relapsing-remitting multiple sclerosis, untreated and meeting revised McDonald criteria, defined the controls. Negative isolation was used for CD8+ and CD4+ T cells, and FACS enrichment was applied to TEMRA cells. The sequence derives from a human donor with multiple sclerosis. Sample: CD4+ T cells from PBMCs. The genes are TRBV28 and TRBJ1-5; a weak D match, TRBD1 (5 bases). The CDR3 nucleotides read TGTGCCAGCAGTTTATATGGTGGGGCAACTAATCAGCCCCAGCATTTT. It is translated as CASSLYGGATNQPQHF. Filled out from reference TRBV28 and TRBJ1-5, the complete variable domain reads DVKVTQSSRYLVKRTGEKVFLECVQDMDHENMFWYRQDPGLGLRLIYFSYDVKMKEKGDIPEGYSVSREKKERFSLILESASTNQTSMYLCASSLYGGATNQPQHFGDGTRLSIL.